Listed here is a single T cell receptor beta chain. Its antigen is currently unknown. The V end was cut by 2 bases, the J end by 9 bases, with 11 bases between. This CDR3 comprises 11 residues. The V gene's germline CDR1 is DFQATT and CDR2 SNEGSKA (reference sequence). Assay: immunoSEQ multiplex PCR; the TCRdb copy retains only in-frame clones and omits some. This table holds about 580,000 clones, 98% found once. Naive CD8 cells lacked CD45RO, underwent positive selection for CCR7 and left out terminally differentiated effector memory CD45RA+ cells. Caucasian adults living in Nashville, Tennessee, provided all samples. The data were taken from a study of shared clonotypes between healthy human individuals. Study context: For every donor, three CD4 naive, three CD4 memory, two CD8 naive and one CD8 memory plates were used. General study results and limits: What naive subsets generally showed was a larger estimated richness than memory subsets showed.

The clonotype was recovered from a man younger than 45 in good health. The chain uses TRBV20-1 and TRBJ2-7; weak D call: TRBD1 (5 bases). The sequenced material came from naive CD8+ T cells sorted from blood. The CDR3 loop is CSARQGFGQYF. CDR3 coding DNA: TGCAGTGCTAGACAGGGTTTTGGGCAGTACTTC.